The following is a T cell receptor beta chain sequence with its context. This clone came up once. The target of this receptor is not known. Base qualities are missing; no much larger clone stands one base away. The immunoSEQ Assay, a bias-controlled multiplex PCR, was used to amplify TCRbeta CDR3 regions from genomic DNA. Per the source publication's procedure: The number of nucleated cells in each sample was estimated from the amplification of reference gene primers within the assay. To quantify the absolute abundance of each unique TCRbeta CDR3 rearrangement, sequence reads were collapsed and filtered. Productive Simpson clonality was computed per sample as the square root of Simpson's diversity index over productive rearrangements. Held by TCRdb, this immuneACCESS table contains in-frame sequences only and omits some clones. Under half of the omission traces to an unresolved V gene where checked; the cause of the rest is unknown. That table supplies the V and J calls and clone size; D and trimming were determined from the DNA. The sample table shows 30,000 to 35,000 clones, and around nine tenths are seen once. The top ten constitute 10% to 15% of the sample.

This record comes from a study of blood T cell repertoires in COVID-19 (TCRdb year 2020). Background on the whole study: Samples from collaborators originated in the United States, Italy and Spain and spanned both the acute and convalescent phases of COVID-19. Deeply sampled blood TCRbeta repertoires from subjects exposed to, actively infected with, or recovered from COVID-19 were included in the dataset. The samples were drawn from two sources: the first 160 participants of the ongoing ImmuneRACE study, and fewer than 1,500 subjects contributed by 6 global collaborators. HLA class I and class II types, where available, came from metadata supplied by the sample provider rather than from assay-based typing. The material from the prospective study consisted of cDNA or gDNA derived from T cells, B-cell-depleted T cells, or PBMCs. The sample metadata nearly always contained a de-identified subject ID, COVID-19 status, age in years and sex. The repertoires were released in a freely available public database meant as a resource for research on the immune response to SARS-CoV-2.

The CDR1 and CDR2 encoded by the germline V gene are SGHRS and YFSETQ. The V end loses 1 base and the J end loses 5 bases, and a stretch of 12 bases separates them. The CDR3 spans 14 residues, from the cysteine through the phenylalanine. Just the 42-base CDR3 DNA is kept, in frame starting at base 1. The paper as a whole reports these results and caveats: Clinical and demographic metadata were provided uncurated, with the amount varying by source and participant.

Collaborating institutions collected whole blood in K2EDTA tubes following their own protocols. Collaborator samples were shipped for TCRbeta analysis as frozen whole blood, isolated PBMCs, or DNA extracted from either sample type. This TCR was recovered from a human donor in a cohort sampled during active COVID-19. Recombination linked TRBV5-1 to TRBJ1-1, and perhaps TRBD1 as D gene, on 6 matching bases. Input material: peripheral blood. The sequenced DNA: TGCGCCAGCAGCTTGTACAGGGTGGGGACTGAAGCTTTCTTT. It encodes CASSLYRVGTEAFF.